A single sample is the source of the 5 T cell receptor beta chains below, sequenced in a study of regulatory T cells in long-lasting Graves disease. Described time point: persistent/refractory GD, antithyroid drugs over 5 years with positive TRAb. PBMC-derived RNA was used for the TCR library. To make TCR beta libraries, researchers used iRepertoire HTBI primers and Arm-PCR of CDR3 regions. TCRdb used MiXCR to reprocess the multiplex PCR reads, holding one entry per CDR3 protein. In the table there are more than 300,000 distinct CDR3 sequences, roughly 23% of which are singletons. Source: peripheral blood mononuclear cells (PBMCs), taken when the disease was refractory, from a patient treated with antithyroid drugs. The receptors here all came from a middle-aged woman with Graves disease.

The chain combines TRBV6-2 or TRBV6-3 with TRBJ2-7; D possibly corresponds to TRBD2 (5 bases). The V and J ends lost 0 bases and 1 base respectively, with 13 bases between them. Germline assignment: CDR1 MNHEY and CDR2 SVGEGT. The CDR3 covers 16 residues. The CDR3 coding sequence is TGTGCCAGCAGTTACTCGGGCAGCCTAGCATCCTACGAGCAGTACTTC. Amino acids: CASSYSGSLASYEQYF.

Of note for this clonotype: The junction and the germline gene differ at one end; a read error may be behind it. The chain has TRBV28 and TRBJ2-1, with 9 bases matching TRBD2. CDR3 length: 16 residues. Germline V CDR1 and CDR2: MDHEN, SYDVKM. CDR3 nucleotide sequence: TGTGCCAGCAGGTTATATGGAGCGGGAGGTGTAAATGAGCAGTTCTTC. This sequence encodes CASRLYGAGGVNEQFF.

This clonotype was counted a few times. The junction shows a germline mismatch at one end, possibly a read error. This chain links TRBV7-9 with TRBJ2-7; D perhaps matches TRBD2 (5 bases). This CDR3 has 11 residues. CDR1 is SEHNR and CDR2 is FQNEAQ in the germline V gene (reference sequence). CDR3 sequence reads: CASSRGPEEYF. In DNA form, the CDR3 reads TGTGCCAGCAGCCGCGGGCCCGAGGAGTACTTC.

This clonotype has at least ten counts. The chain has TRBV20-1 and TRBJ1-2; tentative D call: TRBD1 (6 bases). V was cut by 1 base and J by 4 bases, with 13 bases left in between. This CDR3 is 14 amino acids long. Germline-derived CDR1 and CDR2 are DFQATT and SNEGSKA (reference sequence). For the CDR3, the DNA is TGCAGTGCTAGAGTATCCACAGGGTCCTATGGCTACACCTTC. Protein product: CSARVSTGSYGYTF.

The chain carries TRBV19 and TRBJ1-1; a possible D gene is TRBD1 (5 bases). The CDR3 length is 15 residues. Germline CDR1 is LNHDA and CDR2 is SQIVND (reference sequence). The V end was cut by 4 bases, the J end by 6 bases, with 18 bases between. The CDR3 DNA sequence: TGTGCCAGTAGTACCGCGGACACTTGGAATGCTGAAGCTTTCTTT. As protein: CASSTADTWNAEAFF.